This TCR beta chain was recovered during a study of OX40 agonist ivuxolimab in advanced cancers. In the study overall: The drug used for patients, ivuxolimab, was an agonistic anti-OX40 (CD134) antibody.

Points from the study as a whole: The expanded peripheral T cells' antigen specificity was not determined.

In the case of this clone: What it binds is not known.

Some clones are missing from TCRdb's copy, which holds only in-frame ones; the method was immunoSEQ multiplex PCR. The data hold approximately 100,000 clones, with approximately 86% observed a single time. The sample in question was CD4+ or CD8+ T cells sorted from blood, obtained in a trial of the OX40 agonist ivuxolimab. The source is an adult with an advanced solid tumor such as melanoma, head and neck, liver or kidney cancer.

In nucleotides, the CDR3 is TGTGCCAGCAGCTTAGAAACGCCCCGAGCATCCTACGAGCAGTACTTC. It yields the protein CASSLETPRASYEQYF. The chain is built from TRBV7-9 and TRBJ2-7; no clear D gene. The CDR3 has 16 residues. Trimming cost V 1 base and J 1 base, with 14 bases left between them. The germline CDR1 and CDR2 sequences are SEHNR and FQNEAQ (reference sequence).